These T cell receptor beta chains were read from a single sample in a study of shared clonotypes between healthy human individuals. Produced via immunoSEQ multiplex PCR; TCRdb's table is partial and in-frame only. The sample has more than 2 million clones, roughly 95% seen once. Sequenced input: naive CD8+ T cells from PBMCs. These receptors were collected from a man younger than 35 in good health. Some clones in this sample may be carry-over from other donors' samples. The CDR3 runs from the conserved cysteine through the conserved F or W. Fields, in order: CDR3 length, clone size, V gene, D gene, J gene, CDR3 protein, CDR3 DNA. D genes are given only for firm matches. The size field is filled for only some rows; it gives once, few, many or a size class.

>14|NA|TRBV7-8|NA|TRBJ2-7
CASSLIIRDYEQYF
TGTGCCAGCAGCTTAATTATCAGGGACTACGAGCAGTACTTC
>15|NA|TRBV11-2|TRBD2|TRBJ2-1
CASRPSGGPGNEQFF
TGTGCCAGCAGACCTAGCGGAGGGCCAGGGAATGAGCAGTTCTTC
>16|NA|TRBV28|NA|TRBJ2-1
CASSRNRQDQDNEQFF
TGTGCCAGCAGCCGAAATCGACAGGACCAGGACAATGAGCAGTTCTTC
>15|NA|TRBV4-2|NA|TRBJ2-1
CASSQLASSYNEQFF
TGTGCCAGCAGCCAACTAGCGTCCTCCTACAATGAGCAGTTCTTC
>18|NA|TRBV28|TRBD1|TRBJ2-5
CASSSPLRDRVVQETQYF
TGTGCCAGCAGTTCACCCCTCCGGGACAGGGTTGTCCAAGAGACCCAGTACTTC
>15|NA|TRBV2|NA|TRBJ1-5
CASSGLKNSNQPQHF
TGTGCCAGCAGTGGGCTGAAAAATAGCAATCAGCCCCAGCATTTT
>14|NA|TRBV19|TRBD1|TRBJ1-1
CASSIRDRGAEAFF
TGTGCCAGTAGTATAAGGGACAGGGGCGCTGAAGCTTTCTTT
>19|NA|TRBV30|TRBD2|TRBJ2-1
CAWTMGLAGFSSSYNEQFF
TGTGCCTGGACCATGGGACTAGCGGGATTCTCGAGCTCCTACAATGAGCAGTTCTTC
>16|NA|TRBV4-1|NA|TRBJ2-5
CASSQDLRAGEETQYF
TGCGCCAGCAGCCAAGATCTTAGGGCAGGGGAAGAGACCCAGTACTTC
>13|NA|TRBV5-6|NA|TRBJ1-1
CASNRVMETEAFF
TGTGCCAGTAACAGGGTTATGGAGACTGAAGCTTTCTTT
>11|NA|TRBV13|NA|TRBJ2-2
CASSSGGELFF
TGTGCCAGCAGCTCGGGCGGGGAGCTGTTTTTT
>15|NA|TRBV23-1|NA|TRBJ2-2
CASTPRQGDTGELFF
TGCGCCAGCACCCCCAGGCAGGGAGACACCGGGGAGCTGTTTTTT
>16|NA|TRBV27|NA|TRBJ2-7
CASSPYVRGLTYEQYF
TGTGCCAGCAGTCCCTACGTCAGGGGTTTAACCTACGAGCAGTACTTC
>14|NA|TRBV15|TRBD1|TRBJ2-2
CATRRDRGAGELFF
TGTGCCACCAGAAGGGACAGGGGGGCCGGGGAGCTGTTTTTT
>15|NA|TRBV5-6|NA|TRBJ2-7
CASSLVGHGSYEQYF
TGTGCCAGCAGCTTGGTCGGACACGGATCCTACGAGCAGTACTTC
>17|once|TRBV4-2|TRBD2|TRBJ2-7
CASSQEVWSGSHYEQYF
TGTGCCAGCAGCCAAGAGGTATGGAGCGGGAGCCACTACGAGCAGTACTTC
>15|once|TRBV28|NA|TRBJ1-3
CASRPGRYSGNTIYF
TGTGCCAGCAGGCCAGGACGGTACTCTGGAAACACCATATATTTT
>16|NA|TRBV4-2|NA|TRBJ1-5
CASSQEGAAYNQPQHF
TGTGCCAGCAGCCAAGAAGGGGCAGCCTACAATCAGCCCCAGCATTTT
>17|NA|TRBV4-2|TRBD1|TRBJ2-5
CASSQEGNRGEGETQYF
TGTGCCAGCAGCCAAGAGGGAAACAGGGGGGAAGGGGAGACCCAGTACTTC
>15|NA|TRBV21-1|NA|TRBJ1-5
CASSYDEEAHQPQHF
TGTGCCAGCAGTTACGACGAGGAGGCCCATCAGCCCCAGCATTTT
>15|NA|TRBV5-4|TRBD1|TRBJ2-2
CASSLGQGANGELFF
TGTGCCAGCAGCTTGGGACAGGGGGCCAACGGGGAGCTGTTTTTT
>15|NA|TRBV28|TRBD1|TRBJ1-5
CASSRDRGLDQPQHF
TGTGCCAGCAGTCGGGACAGGGGGCTTGATCAGCCCCAGCATTTT
>15|NA|TRBV25-1|TRBD2|TRBJ2-1
CASGEIGGSDNEQFF
TGTGCCAGCGGTGAGATCGGGGGGTCCGACAATGAGCAGTTCTTC
>13|NA|TRBV5-4|NA|TRBJ2-1
CASSLEFQDEQFF
TGTGCCAGCAGCTTGGAATTCCAGGATGAGCAGTTCTTC
>15|NA|TRBV7-9|NA|TRBJ1-2
CASSLSPGLDYGYTF
TGTGCCAGCAGCTTGTCCCCAGGGCTCGACTATGGCTACACCTTC
>16|few|TRBV9|TRBD1|TRBJ2-1
CASSVGRGTGINEQFF
TGTGCCAGCAGCGTAGGCCGGGGGACAGGGATAAATGAGCAGTTCTTC
>17|NA|TRBV10-3|TRBD2|TRBJ2-7
CAISEYKIGTSYYEQYF
TGTGCCATCAGTGAGTATAAGATCGGGACTAGCTACTACGAGCAGTACTTC
>14|NA|TRBV14|NA|TRBJ1-1
CASSQPSQGNEAFF
TGTGCCAGCAGCCAACCGTCGCAGGGGAATGAAGCTTTCTTT
>14|NA|TRBV27|NA|TRBJ2-6
CASSPWTDWDVLTF
TGTGCCAGCAGTCCATGGACGGACTGGGACGTCCTGACTTTC
>12|NA|TRBV7-9|NA|TRBJ1-1
CASSQDAPEAFF
TGTGCCAGCAGCCAGGACGCCCCTGAAGCTTTCTTT
>17|NA|TRBV21-1|NA|TRBJ1-2
CASSKHNGTRTLYGYTF
TGTGCCAGCAGCAAACATAACGGGACCAGGACACTTTATGGCTACACCTTC
>10|NA|TRBV10-3|NA|TRBJ2-2
CATRAGELFF
TGTGCCACGCGGGCCGGGGAGCTGTTTTTT
>14|NA|TRBV10-3|NA|TRBJ1-1
CAISEFRGAREAFF
TGTGCCATCAGTGAGTTTCGGGGGGCACGAGAAGCTTTCTTT
>18|NA|TRBV28|NA|TRBJ1-5
CASSRRDMVGPGNQPQHF
TGTGCCAGCAGTAGACGGGATATGGTTGGGCCGGGCAATCAGCCCCAGCATTTT
>14|NA|TRBV6-5|TRBD2|TRBJ2-1
CASGREPSYNEQFF
TGTGCCTCAGGGCGGGAGCCATCCTACAATGAGCAGTTCTTC
>12|NA|TRBV7-3|NA|TRBJ2-1
CASSSKRGEQFF
TGTGCCAGCAGCTCCAAGAGGGGTGAGCAGTTCTTC
>14|NA|TRBV19|TRBD2|TRBJ2-1
CASSLLAMHNEQFF
TGTGCCAGTAGTCTACTAGCGATGCACAATGAGCAGTTCTTC
>15|NA|TRBV4-3|TRBD2|TRBJ2-1
CASSLRTSRYNEQFF
TGCGCCAGCAGCCTACGGACTAGCCGCTACAATGAGCAGTTCTTC
>14|once|TRBV18|NA|TRBJ1-5
CASSPSRFNQPQHF
TGTGCCAGCTCACCAAGCAGGTTCAATCAGCCCCAGCATTTT
>14|NA|TRBV28|TRBD1|TRBJ1-1
CASSTRTGGTEAFF
TGTGCCAGCAGTACTAGGACAGGTGGGACTGAAGCTTTCTTT
>12|NA|TRBV7-2|TRBD1|TRBJ2-7
CASSARGSFPYF
TGTGCCAGCAGCGCCAGGGGGTCTTTTCCGTACTTC
>13|once|TRBV13|NA|TRBJ1-1
CASSPRPRVEAFF
TGTGCCAGCAGCCCGAGACCCAGGGTTGAAGCTTTCTTT
>16|NA|TRBV7-2|TRBD2|TRBJ2-1
CASTPRAGETYNEQFF
TGTGCCAGCACCCCCCGAGCGGGAGAGACCTACAATGAGCAGTTCTTC
>12|NA|TRBV27|NA|TRBJ1-1
CASRTGNTEAFF
TGTGCCAGTAGAACAGGGAACACTGAAGCTTTCTTT
>16|NA|TRBV6-5|NA|TRBJ2-1
CASSYSLSGTSSEQFF
TGTGCCAGCAGTTACTCGCTCAGCGGGACATCCAGTGAGCAGTTCTTC
>14|NA|TRBV7-9|NA|TRBJ1-2
CASSLGGPSEGYTF
TGTGCCAGCAGCTTAGGGGGGCCCTCCGAGGGCTACACCTTC
>14|NA|TRBV7-2|TRBD2|TRBJ2-7
CASSYGTSGNEQYF
TGTGCCAGCAGCTACGGGACTAGCGGGAACGAGCAGTACTTC
>18|NA|TRBV7-9|NA|TRBJ2-3
CASSLASVSSSYTDTQYF
TGTGCCAGCAGCTTAGCGAGTGTATCTAGCAGCTACACAGATACGCAGTATTTT
>16|NA|TRBV19|TRBD2|TRBJ2-1
CASTHTPSSGSNEQFF
TGTGCCAGCACTCATACCCCTTCTAGCGGGAGTAATGAGCAGTTCTTC
>15|NA|TRBV6-5|NA|TRBJ1-5
CASLRDNHSNQPQHF
TGTGCCAGTCTCAGGGACAACCATAGCAATCAGCCCCAGCATTTT
>14|once|TRBV5-6|TRBD2|TRBJ2-7
CASSFSSGGGEQYF
TGTGCCAGCAGCTTTTCGTCGGGAGGAGGCGAGCAGTACTTC
>14|NA|TRBV28|TRBD1|TRBJ1-4
CASRSPGQGEKLFF
TGTGCCAGCAGATCACCGGGACAGGGTGAAAAACTGTTTTTT
>13|NA|TRBV7-8|NA|TRBJ2-1
CASSLDLYNEQFF
TGTGCCAGCAGCTTAGACCTTTACAATGAGCAGTTCTTC
>15|NA|TRBV25-1|TRBD2|TRBJ2-5
CASSEYGLAAGSQYF
TGTGCCAGCAGTGAATACGGACTAGCGGCGGGGAGCCAGTACTTC
>13|NA|TRBV19|NA|TRBJ1-1
CASSPGGDTEAFF
TGTGCCAGTAGTCCCGGGGGAGACACTGAAGCTTTCTTT
>15|NA|TRBV18|NA|TRBJ2-2
CASSPDKGTTGELFF
TGTGCCAGCTCACCGGACAAGGGGACCACCGGGGAGCTGTTTTTT
>16|NA|TRBV5-6|TRBD2|TRBJ2-2
CASSPLAGTNTGELFF
TGTGCCAGCAGCCCCCTAGCGGGTACGAACACCGGGGAGCTGTTTTTT
>17|NA|TRBV14|TRBD2|TRBJ2-5
CASSRGLAGTRVETQYF
TGTGCCAGCAGCCGAGGACTAGCGGGAACCCGAGTGGAGACCCAGTACTTC
>15|NA|TRBV19|NA|TRBJ2-1
CASSAAADFYNEQFF
TGTGCCAGTAGCGCAGCAGCGGATTTCTACAATGAGCAGTTCTTC